This T cell receptor (beta chain) came from a study of cytomegalovirus exposure and HLA in healthy donors. Whole-study findings and limits: According to a later analysis, donors in an Asian-associated ancestry cluster reportedly had fewer N-insertions than the roughly 670-donor mean. The study designated fewer than 200 TCR beta chains cytomegalovirus-associated. Testing in vitro showed three CMV-associated chains specific for CMV antigens.

The PCR was carried out with 60 Vbeta primers and 13 Jbeta primers. TCRdb's copy holds only in-frame clones and misses some; the assay was immunoSEQ multiplex PCR. Of 170,000 or so clones in the sample, 75% to 85% were seen once. This clone was observed a single time. Its antigen is undetermined. Specimen: PBMCs. The sequence came from a boy aged 10-17 years in good health and CMV-seronegative.

The CDR3 reads CASGVGGFSPQHF. Here the CDR3 DNA reads TGTGCTAGTGGTGTAGGGGGCTTTAGCCCCCAGCATTTT. V is TRBV12-5 and J is TRBJ1-5; 7 nucleotides agree with TRBD1. Germline-derived CDR1 and CDR2 are LGHNT and FRNRAP. This CDR3 spans 13 amino acids. The V and J ends lost 5 bases and 10 bases, in that order; junction bases with no gene match: 8.